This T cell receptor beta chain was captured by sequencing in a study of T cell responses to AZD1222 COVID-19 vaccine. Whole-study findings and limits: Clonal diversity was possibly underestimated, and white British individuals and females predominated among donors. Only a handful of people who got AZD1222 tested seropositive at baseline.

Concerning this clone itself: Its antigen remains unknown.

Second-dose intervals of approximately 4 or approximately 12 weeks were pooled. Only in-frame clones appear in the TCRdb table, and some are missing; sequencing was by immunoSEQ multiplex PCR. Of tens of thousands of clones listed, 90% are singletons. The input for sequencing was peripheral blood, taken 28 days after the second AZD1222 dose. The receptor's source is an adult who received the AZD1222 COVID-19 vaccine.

This chain's CDR3 is CASSFRAGGTDTQYF. The CDR3 coding sequence is TGTGCCAGCAGCTTTAGGGCGGGGGGCACAGATACGCAGTATTTT. This chain links TRBV7-2 with TRBJ2-3; TRBD2 agrees at 7 bases. Germline CDR1 is SGHTA and CDR2 is FQGNSA. CDR3 size: 15 residues. J gave up 1 base and V 3 bases, and 4 bases lay outside the gene matches.